The TCR beta chain under discussion was sequenced for a study of PD-L1 blockade in urothelial cancer. The repertoire was sequenced with immunoSEQ multiplex PCR; TCRdb's copy has only in-frame clones and lacks some. Of tens of thousands of clones in the sample, 88% are singletons; the top ten hold approximately 11%. Documented time point: peripheral blood 6 weeks after treatment start. This CDR3 has 17 amino acids. Trimming took 3 bases from V and 5 from J, leaving 22 bases between them. Germline V gives CDR1 KGHSH, CDR2 LQKENI. V usage is TRBV18 and J usage is TRBJ2-5; possible D gene TRBD2, 5 bases. The sample in question was PBMCs, obtained around atezolizumab (anti-PD-L1) treatment. This clonotype was sampled from a man in his 60s with urothelial cancer. The CDR3 here is CASSPGGADWFVETQYF. CDR3 nucleotide sequence: TGTGCCAGCTCACCTGGAGGAGCCGACTGGTTTGTGGAGACCCAGTACTTC.